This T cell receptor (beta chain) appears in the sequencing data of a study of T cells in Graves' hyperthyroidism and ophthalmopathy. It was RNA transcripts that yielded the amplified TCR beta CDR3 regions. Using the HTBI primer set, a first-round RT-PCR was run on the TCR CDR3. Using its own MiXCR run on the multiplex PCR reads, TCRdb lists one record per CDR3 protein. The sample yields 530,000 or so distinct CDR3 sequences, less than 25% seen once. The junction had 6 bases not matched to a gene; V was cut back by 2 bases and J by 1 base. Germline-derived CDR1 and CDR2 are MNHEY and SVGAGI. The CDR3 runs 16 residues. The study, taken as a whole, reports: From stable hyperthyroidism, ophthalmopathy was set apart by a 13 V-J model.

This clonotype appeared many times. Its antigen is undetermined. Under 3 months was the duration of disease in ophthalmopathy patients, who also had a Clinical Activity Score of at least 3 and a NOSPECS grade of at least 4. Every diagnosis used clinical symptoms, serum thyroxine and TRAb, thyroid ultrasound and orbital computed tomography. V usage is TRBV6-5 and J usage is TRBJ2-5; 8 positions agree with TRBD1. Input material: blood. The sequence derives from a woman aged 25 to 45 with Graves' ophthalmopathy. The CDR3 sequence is CASSYPGGRPQETQYF. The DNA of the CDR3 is TGTGCCAGCAGTTACCCAGGGGGCAGACCCCAAGAGACCCAGTACTTC.